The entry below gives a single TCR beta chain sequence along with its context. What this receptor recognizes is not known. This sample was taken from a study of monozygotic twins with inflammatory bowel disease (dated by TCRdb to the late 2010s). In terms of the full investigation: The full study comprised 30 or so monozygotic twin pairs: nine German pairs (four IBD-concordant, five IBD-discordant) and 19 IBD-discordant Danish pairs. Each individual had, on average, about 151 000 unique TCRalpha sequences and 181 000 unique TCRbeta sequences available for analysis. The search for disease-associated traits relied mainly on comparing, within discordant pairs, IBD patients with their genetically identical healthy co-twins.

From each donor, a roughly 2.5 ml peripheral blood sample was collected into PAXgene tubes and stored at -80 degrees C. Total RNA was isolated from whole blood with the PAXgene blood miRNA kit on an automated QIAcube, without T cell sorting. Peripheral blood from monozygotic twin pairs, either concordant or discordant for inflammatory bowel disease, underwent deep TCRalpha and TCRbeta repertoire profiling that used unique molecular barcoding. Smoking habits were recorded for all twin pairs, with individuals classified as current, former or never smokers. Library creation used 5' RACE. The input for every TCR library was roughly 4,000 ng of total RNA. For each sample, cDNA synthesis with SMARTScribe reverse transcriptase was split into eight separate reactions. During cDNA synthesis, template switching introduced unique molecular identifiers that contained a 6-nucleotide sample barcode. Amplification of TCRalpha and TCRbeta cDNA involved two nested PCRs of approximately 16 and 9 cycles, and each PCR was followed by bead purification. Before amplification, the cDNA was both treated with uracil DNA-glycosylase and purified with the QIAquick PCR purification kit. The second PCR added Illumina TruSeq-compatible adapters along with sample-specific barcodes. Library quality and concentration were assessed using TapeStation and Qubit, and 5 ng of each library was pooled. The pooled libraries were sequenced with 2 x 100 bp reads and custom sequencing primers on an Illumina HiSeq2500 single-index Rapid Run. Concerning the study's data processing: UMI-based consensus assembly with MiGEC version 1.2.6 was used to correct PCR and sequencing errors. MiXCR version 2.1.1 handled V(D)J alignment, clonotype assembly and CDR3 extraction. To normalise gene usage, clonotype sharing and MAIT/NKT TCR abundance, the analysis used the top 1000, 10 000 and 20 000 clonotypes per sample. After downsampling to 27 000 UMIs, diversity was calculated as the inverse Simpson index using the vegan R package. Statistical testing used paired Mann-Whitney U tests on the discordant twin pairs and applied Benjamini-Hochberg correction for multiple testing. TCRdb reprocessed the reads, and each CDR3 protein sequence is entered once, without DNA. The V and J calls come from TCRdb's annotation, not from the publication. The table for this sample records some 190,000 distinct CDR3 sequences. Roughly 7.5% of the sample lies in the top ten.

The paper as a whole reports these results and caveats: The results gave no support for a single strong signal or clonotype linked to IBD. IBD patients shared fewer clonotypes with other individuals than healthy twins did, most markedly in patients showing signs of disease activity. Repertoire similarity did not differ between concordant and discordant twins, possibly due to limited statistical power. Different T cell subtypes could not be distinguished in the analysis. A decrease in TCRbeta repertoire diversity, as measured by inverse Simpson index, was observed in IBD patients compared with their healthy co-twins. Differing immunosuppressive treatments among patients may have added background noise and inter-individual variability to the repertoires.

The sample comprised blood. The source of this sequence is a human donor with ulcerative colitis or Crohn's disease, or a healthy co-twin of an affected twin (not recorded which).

The CDR3 loop reads CASSYGTSTYEQYF. The V and J genes are TRBV12-3 or TRBV12-4 and TRBJ2-7; TCRdb proposes TRBD2, but this gene call is untestable without DNA. The CDR3 has 14 amino acids, counting the end cysteine and phenylalanine. No DNA has been recorded.